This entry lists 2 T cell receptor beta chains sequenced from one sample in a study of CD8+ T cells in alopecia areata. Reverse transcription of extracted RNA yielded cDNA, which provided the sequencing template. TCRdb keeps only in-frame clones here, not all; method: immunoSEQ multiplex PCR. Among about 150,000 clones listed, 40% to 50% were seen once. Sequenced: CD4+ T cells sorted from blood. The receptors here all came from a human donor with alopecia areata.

This CDR3 is CASSLAASGYEQYF. The CDR3 DNA reads as TGCGCCAGCAGCTTGGCAGCTAGCGGGTACGAGCAGTACTTC. V and J are TRBV5-1 and TRBJ2-7; the match to TRBD2 covers 8 bases. With 0 bases clipped from V and 4 bases from J, the junction kept 3 bases outside the gene matches. The CDR3 sequence is 14 residues long. Looked up from germline, CDR1 is SGHRS and CDR2 is YFSETQ.

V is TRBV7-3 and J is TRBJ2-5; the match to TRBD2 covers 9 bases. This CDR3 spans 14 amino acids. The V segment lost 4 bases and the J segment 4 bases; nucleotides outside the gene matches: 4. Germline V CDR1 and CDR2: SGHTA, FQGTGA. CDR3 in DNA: TGTGCCAGCAGCTCTGGACTAGCGACAGAGACCCAGTACTTC. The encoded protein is CASSSGLATETQYF.